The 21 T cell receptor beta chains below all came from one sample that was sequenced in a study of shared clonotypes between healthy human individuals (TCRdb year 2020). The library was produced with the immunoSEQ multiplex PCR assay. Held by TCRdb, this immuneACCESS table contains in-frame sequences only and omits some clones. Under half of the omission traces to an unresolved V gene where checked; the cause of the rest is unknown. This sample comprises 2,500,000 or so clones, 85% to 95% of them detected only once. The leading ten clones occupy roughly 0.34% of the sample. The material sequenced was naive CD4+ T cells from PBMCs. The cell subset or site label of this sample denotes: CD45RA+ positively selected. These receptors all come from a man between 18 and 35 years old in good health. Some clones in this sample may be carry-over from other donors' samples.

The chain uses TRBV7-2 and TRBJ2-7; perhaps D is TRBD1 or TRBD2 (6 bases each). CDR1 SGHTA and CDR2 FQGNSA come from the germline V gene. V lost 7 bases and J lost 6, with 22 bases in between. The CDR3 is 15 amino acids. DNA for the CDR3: TGTGCCAGCACCCCTCGGGGCGGGACATCTGCCGAGCAGTACTTC. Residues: CASTPRGGTSAEQYF.

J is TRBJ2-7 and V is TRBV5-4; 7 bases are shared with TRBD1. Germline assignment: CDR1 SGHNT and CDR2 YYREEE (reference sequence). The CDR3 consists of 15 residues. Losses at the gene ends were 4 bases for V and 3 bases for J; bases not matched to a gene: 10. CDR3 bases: TGTGCCAGCAGCCACACCCGGGACAGAGGCTACGAGCAGTACTTC. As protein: CASSHTRDRGYEQYF. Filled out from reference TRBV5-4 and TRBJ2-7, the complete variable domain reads ETGVTQSPTHLIKTRGQQVTLRCSSQSGHNTVSWYQQALGQGPQFIFQYYREEENGRGNFPPRFSGLQFPNYSSELNVNALELDDSALYLCASSHTRDRGYEQYFGPGTRLTVT.

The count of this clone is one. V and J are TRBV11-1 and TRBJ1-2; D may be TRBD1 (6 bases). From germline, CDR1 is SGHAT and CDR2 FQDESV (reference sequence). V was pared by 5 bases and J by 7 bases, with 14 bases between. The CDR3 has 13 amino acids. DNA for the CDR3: TGTGCCAGCAGCCCCACAGGGATTGGTGGCTACACCTTC. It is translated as CASSPTGIGGYTF.

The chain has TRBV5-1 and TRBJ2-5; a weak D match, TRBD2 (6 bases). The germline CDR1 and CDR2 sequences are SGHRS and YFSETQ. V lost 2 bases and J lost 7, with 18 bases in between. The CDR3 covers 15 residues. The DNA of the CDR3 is TGCGCCAGCAGCTTTACGGGAGTGGATGTGGCGACCCAGTACTTC. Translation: CASSFTGVDVATQYF.

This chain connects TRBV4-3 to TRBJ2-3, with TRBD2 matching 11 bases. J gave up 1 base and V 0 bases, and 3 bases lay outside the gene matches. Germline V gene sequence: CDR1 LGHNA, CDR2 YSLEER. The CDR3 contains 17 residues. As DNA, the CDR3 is TGCGCCAGCAGCCAAGACGTAGCGGGAGGGGGCACAGATACGCAGTATTTT. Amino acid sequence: CASSQDVAGGGTDTQYF.

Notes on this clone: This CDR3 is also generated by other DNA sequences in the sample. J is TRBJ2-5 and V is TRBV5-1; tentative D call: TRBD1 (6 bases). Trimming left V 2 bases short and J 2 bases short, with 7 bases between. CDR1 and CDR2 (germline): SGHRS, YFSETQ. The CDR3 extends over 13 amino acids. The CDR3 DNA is TGCGCCAGCAGCTTAGGGGGTCAAGAGACCCAGTACTTC. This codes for CASSLGGQETQYF.

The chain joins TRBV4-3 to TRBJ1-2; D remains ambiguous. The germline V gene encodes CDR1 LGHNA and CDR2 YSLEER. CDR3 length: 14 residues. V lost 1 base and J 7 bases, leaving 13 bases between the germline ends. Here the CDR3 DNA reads TGCGCCAGCAGCCAAGGTCTGGGCTCGGGTGGCTACACCTTC. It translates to CASSQGLGSGGYTF.

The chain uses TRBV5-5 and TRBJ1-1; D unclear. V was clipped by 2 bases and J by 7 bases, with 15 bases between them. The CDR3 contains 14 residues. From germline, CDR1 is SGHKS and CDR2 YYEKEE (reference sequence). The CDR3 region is CASSLSGAQFEAFF. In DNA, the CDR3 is TGTGCCAGCAGCTTATCAGGAGCCCAGTTTGAAGCTTTCTTT.

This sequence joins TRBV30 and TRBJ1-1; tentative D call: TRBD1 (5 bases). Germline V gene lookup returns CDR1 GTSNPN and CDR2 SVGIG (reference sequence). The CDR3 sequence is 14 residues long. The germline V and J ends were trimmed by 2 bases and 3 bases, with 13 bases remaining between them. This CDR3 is CAWSKMGGDTEAFF. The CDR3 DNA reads TGTGCCTGGAGTAAAATGGGGGGGGACACTGAAGCTTTCTTT.

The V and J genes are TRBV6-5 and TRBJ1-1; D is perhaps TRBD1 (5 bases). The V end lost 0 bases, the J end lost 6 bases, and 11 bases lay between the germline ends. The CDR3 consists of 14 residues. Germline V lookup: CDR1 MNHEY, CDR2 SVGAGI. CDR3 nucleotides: TGTGCCAGCAGTTACTCCAGGGCAACGCCTGAAGCTTTCTTT. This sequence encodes CASSYSRATPEAFF.

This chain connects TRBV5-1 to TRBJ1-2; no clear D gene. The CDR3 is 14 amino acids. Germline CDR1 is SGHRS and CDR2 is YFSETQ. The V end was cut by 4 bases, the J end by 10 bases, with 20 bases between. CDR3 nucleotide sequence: TGCGCCAGCAGCATCGGACGGCCCCCCGACCCCTACACCTTC. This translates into CASSIGRPPDPYTF.

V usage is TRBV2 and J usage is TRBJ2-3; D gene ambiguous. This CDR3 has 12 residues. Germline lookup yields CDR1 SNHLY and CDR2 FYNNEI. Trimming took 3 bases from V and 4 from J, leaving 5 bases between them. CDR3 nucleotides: TGTGCCAGCAGTGATCGTTCAGATACGCAGTATTTT. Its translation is CASSDRSDTQYF. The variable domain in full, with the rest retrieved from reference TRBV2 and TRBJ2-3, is EPEVTQTPSHQVTQMGQEVILRCVPISNHLYFYWYRQILGQKVEFLVSFYNNEISEKSEIFDDQFSVERPDGSNFTLKIRSTKLEDSAMYFCASSDRSDTQYFGPGTRLTVL.

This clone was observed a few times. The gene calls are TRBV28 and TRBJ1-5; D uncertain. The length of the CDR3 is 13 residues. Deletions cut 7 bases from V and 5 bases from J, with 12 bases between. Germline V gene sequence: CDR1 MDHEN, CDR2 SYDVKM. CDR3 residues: CASTPTGHQPQHF. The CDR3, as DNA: TGTGCCAGCACCCCCACGGGTCATCAGCCCCAGCATTTT.

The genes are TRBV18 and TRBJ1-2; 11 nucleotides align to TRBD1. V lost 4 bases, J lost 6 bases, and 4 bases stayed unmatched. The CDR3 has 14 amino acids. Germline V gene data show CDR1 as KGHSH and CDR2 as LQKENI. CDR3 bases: TGTGCCAGCTCACTGGACAGGGGGCCTGATGGCTACACCTTC. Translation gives CASSLDRGPDGYTF.

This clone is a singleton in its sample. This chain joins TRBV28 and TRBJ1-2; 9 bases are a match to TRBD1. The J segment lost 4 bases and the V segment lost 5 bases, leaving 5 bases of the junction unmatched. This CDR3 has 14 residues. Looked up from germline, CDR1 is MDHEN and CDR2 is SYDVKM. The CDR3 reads CASSGGTGPYGYTF. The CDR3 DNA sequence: TGTGCCAGCAGTGGGGGGACAGGGCCCTATGGCTACACCTTC.

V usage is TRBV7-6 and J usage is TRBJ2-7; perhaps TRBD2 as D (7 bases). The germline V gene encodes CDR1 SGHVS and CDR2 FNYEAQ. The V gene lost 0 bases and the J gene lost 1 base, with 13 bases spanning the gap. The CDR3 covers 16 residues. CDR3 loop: CASSLAAGEGSYEQYF. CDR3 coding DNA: TGTGCCAGCAGCTTAGCGGCAGGGGAGGGGTCCTACGAGCAGTACTTC.

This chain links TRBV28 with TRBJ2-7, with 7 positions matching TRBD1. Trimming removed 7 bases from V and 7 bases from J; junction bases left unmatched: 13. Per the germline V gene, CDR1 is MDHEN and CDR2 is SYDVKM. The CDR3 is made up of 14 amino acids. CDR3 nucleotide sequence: TGTGCCAGCAAGGGCGGGCAGGGGGTCTTGGAGCAGTACTTC. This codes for CASKGGQGVLEQYF. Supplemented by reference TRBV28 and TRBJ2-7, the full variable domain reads DVKVTQSSRYLVKRTGEKVFLECVQDMDHENMFWYRQDPGLGLRLIYFSYDVKMKEKGDIPEGYSVSREKKERFSLILESASTNQTSMYLCASKGGQGVLEQYFGPGTRLTVT.

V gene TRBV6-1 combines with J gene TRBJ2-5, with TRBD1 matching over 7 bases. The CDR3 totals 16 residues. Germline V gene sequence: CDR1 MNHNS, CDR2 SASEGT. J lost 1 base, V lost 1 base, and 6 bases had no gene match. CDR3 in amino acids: CASSEVGDRAQETQYF. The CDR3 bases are TGTGCCAGCAGTGAAGTAGGAGACAGGGCCCAAGAGACCCAGTACTTC.

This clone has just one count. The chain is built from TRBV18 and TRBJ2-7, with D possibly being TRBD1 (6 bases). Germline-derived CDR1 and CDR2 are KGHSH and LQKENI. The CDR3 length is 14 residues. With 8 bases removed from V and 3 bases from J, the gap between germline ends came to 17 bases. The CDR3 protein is CASTATTGDYEQYF. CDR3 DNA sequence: TGTGCCAGCACCGCGACGACAGGTGACTACGAGCAGTACTTC.

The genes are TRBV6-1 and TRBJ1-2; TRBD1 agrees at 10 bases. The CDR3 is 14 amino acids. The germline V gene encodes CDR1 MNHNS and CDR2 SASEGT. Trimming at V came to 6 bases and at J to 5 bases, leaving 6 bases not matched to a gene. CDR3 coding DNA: TGTGCCAGCAGACGGGACAGGGGTGGGTATGGCTACACCTTC. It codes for CASRRDRGGYGYTF.

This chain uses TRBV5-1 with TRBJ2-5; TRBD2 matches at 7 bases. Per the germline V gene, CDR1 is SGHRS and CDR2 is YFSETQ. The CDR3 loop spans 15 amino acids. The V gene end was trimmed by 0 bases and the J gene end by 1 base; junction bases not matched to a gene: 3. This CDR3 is CASSLAPGGQETQYF. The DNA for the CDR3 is TGCGCCAGCAGCTTGGCCCCGGGGGGCCAAGAGACCCAGTACTTC.